Listed below are T cell receptor beta chains from one sample, sequenced in a study of blood T cell repertoires in COVID-19. Profiling relied on immunoSEQ multiplex PCR, and the TCRdb table lists in-frame clones only, not all of them. The data show some 220,000 clones, with 83% seen just once and over 4.5% held by the top ten. Sequencing was done on a sample of peripheral blood. Every receptor here comes from a human donor in a cohort sampled during active COVID-19. The CDR3 runs from the conserved cysteine through the conserved F or W. Each record gives: V gene, D gene, J gene, clone size, CDR3 DNA, CDR3 protein. D genes are given only for firm matches. Only some rows state a clone size, as once, few, many or a class for expanded clones.

v_gene: TRBV6-7; d_gene: TRBD1; j_gene: TRBJ1-5; abundance: NA; CDR3nt: TGTGCCAGCAGTTTCCGGGACAGCCTCAATCAGCCCCAGCATTTT; CDR3aa: CASSFRDSLNQPQHF
v_gene: TRBV9; d_gene: NA; j_gene: TRBJ1-4; abundance: NA; CDR3nt: TGTGCCAGCAGCGTAGCCCAGGTTAATGAAAAACTGTTTTTT; CDR3aa: CASSVAQVNEKLFF
v_gene: TRBV19; d_gene: TRBD2; j_gene: TRBJ2-1; abundance: NA; CDR3nt: TGTGCCAGTAGTCGGACTAGCGGGGGGGCCCCCTACAATGAGCAGTTCTTC; CDR3aa: CASSRTSGGAPYNEQFF
v_gene: TRBV5-6; d_gene: NA; j_gene: TRBJ2-3; abundance: many; CDR3nt: TGTGCCAGCAGCTTAGCGTTAGTGGATACGCAGTATTTT; CDR3aa: CASSLALVDTQYF
v_gene: TRBV11-3; d_gene: TRBD1; j_gene: TRBJ1-1; abundance: NA; CDR3nt: TGTGCCAGCAGCCGTACAGGGGGCGGTGAAGCTTTCTTT; CDR3aa: CASSRTGGGEAFF
v_gene: TRBV5-8; d_gene: NA; j_gene: TRBJ2-3; abundance: NA; CDR3nt: TGTGCCAGCAGCATGGCAGGGGTCACAGATACGCAGTATTTT; CDR3aa: CASSMAGVTDTQYF
v_gene: TRBV12-3/TRBV12-4; d_gene: NA; j_gene: TRBJ1-1; abundance: NA; CDR3nt: TGTGCCAGCAGTTCCTTAGAGCCGCGGAAAGCTTTCTTT; CDR3aa: CASSSLEPRKAFF
v_gene: TRBV6-5; d_gene: TRBD1; j_gene: TRBJ1-2; abundance: NA; CDR3nt: TGTGCCAGCATGACAGGGGGTTATGGCTACACCTTC; CDR3aa: CASMTGGYGYTF
v_gene: TRBV5-1; d_gene: NA; j_gene: TRBJ2-7; abundance: few; CDR3nt: TGCGCCAGCAGCTTGGTGCAGGGCTCCTACGAGCAGTACTTC; CDR3aa: CASSLVQGSYEQYF
v_gene: TRBV29-1; d_gene: NA; j_gene: TRBJ2-5; abundance: NA; CDR3nt: TGCAGCGTTGAGGAGTATCGGAGGGGAGAGACCCAGTACTTC; CDR3aa: CSVEEYRRGETQYF
v_gene: TRBV5-1; d_gene: TRBD2; j_gene: TRBJ2-7; abundance: NA; CDR3nt: TGCGCCAGCAGCTTGGCTGCGGGGGCCTACGAGCAGTACTTC; CDR3aa: CASSLAAGAYEQYF
v_gene: TRBV3-1/TRBV3-2; d_gene: NA; j_gene: TRBJ2-2; abundance: many; CDR3nt: TGTGCCAGCAGCCAAGGGAGAACCGGGGAGCTGTTTTTT; CDR3aa: CASSQGRTGELFF
v_gene: TRBV19; d_gene: NA; j_gene: TRBJ1-1; abundance: NA; CDR3nt: TGTGCCAGTAGTATCCAGTTGTCCCGTGAAGCTTTCTTT; CDR3aa: CASSIQLSREAFF
v_gene: TRBV6-6; d_gene: NA; j_gene: TRBJ1-1; abundance: few; CDR3nt: TGTGCCAGCTATTGGAGGAACACTGAAGCTTTCTTT; CDR3aa: CASYWRNTEAFF
v_gene: TRBV10-3; d_gene: NA; j_gene: TRBJ1-5; abundance: NA; CDR3nt: TGTGCCATCCGTGGAAGCGATAGCAATCAGCCCCAGCATTTT; CDR3aa: CAIRGSDSNQPQHF
v_gene: TRBV5-1; d_gene: NA; j_gene: TRBJ2-5; abundance: NA; CDR3nt: TGCGCCAGCAGGGGCCGACAGATCCAAGAGACCCAGTACTTC; CDR3aa: CASRGRQIQETQYF
v_gene: TRBV9; d_gene: TRBD1; j_gene: TRBJ1-6; abundance: NA; CDR3nt: TGTGCCAGCAGCGTAGACCCCGGGACAGGGTCTCCCCTCCACTTT; CDR3aa: CASSVDPGTGSPLHF
v_gene: TRBV28; d_gene: NA; j_gene: TRBJ1-2; abundance: NA; CDR3nt: TGTTGTGCGGAGCCGGGAGGGAGCTGGGGGGATTATGGCTACACCTTC; CDR3aa: CCAEPGGSWGDYGYTF
v_gene: TRBV30; d_gene: NA; j_gene: TRBJ2-5; abundance: NA; CDR3nt: TGTGCCTGGAGTAGGAATAGCCAGGAGACCCAGTACTTC; CDR3aa: CAWSRNSQETQYF
v_gene: TRBV21-1; d_gene: NA; j_gene: TRBJ2-5; abundance: NA; CDR3nt: TGTGCCAGCAGCAAAGTAACTAGAACCCAAGAGACCCAGTACTTC; CDR3aa: CASSKVTRTQETQYF
v_gene: TRBV28; d_gene: TRBD2; j_gene: TRBJ2-3; abundance: NA; CDR3nt: TGTGCCAGCAGTACCCTGGGGGGGAGCACAGATACGCAGTATTTT; CDR3aa: CASSTLGGSTDTQYF
v_gene: TRBV9; d_gene: TRBD1; j_gene: TRBJ2-4; abundance: once; CDR3nt: TGTGCCAGCAACCCCGGGGACAGTAAAAACATTCAGTACTTC; CDR3aa: CASNPGDSKNIQYF
v_gene: TRBV19; d_gene: TRBD1; j_gene: TRBJ2-7; abundance: NA; CDR3nt: TGTGCCAGTAGTATAGGGTGGACAGGGAGTTCCTACGAGCAGTACTTC; CDR3aa: CASSIGWTGSSYEQYF
v_gene: TRBV28; d_gene: TRBD2; j_gene: TRBJ2-1; abundance: NA; CDR3nt: TGTGCCAGCAGTGTGATAGCGGGAGGCTCCTACAATGAGCAGTTCTTC; CDR3aa: CASSVIAGGSYNEQFF
v_gene: TRBV18; d_gene: TRBD1; j_gene: TRBJ1-1; abundance: NA; CDR3nt: TGTGCCAGCTCACCCCTAAATTCCGGGACAGGGATGACTGAAGCTTTCTTT; CDR3aa: CASSPLNSGTGMTEAFF
v_gene: TRBV5-1; d_gene: TRBD1; j_gene: TRBJ2-7; abundance: NA; CDR3nt: TGCGCCAGCAGCGGGGGACAGGGATACTACGAGCAGTACTTC; CDR3aa: CASSGGQGYYEQYF